This TCR beta chain stems from a study of T-cell memory formation after mild COVID-19 (dated by TCRdb to the early 2020s). The study in broad terms: TCR sequence clusters from the two donors were found to be largely donor specific. Longitudinal TCRalpha and TCRbeta repertoire sequencing tracked T-cell clones expanding and contracting after mild COVID-19 in two donors. The cohort comprised two young, previously healthy adult volunteers, one female and one male. Summary of the overall study and its limitations: Whether the second-wave clones peaking on day 37 were SARS-CoV-2 specific was not confirmed. Balanced CD4/CD8 phenotypes were observed for clones contracting from day 15 to 85, whereas a bias towards CD4+ was observed for a second wave of clones expanding from day 15 to 37. The detection of some responding clones in pre-infection memory suggests that pre-existing cross-reactive memory T cells joined the SARS-CoV-2 response. Contracting CD4+ clones appeared mostly in the CM and EM memory subsets, whereas CD8+ clones were enriched in EMRA. The study covered only a couple of mild cases, and larger cohorts including severe cases with pre-infection samples were considered necessary.

The data were produced on an Illumina NovaSeq 6000. TCRalpha and TCRbeta cDNA libraries were constructed by 5'RACE with constant-segment primers, with sample barcodes and unique molecular identifiers being introduced. RNA was extracted from every sample with Trizol reagent. Library amplification was performed in two PCR steps, and a second sample barcode and Illumina TruSeq adapters were introduced in the second step. The libraries were sequenced on an Illumina NovaSeq using 2 x 150 bp paired-end reads. The paper's processing steps were these. With migec v1.2.7, reads were demultiplexed and then collapsed into UMI-guided consensus sequences. Using mixcr v2.1.11, UMI consensuses were aligned to TRA and TRB V and J templates and then assembled into clonotypes. Expanded or contracted clonotypes were those called significant by both edgeR and NoisET, with noise models trained on biological replicates. edgeR calls used a false discovery rate-adjusted p below 0.01 and a log2 fold-change threshold of 1. As an exploratory analysis of dynamics, max-normalized trajectories of the 1000 most abundant clonotypes were examined with PCA combined with hierarchical clustering. Each responding clone was given a CD4 or CD8 phenotype based on the CD4+ and CD8+ repertoires, which had been sequenced separately. TCRdb reprocessing: public reads trimmed at Q25 with fastp, clones called with MiXCR, in-frame beta chains kept. Here each entry gathers all rows of one CDR3 protein and keeps the most common genes and DNA. Here the V and J calls rest on TCRdb's processing, not on the authors' analysis. For this sample there are 550,000 to 700,000 distinct CDR3 sequences; 15% to 20% appear just once. Around 11% of the sample belongs to the ten largest clones.

Ficoll-Paque density gradient centrifugation was used to isolate PBMCs. This clonotype turned up a few times. The specificity of this receptor is unknown. No base quality information exists; no much larger clone differs at one position. Material for sequencing was PBMCs or a T cell subset sorted from them (not recorded which). This clonotype was sampled from an adult woman who had mild COVID-19 (a few samples of this study predate the infection). The sample titles of this study are shuffled in the database, so cell type and time point are left out; the donor was told from shared clones.

The bases are TGTGCCAGCAGCACCCGACAATTGCGGAACACTGAAGCTTTCTTT. This gives the protein CASSTRQLRNTEAFF. This chain joins TRBV7-8 to TRBJ1-1, with no D gene named confidently. CDR1 SGHVS and CDR2 FQNEAQ are derived from the germline V gene. At the junction V is shortened by 5 bases and J by 1 base, with 14 bases in between. Counted from cysteine to phenylalanine, this CDR3 has 15 amino acids. The entry retains the CDR3 DNA only, 45 bases that are in frame from base 1.